The 21 T cell receptor beta chains presented below share a single source sample, sequenced in a study of cytomegalovirus exposure and HLA in healthy donors. Use of 60 Vbeta and 13 Jbeta primers characterized the PCR. Sequenced by immunoSEQ multiplex PCR; TCRdb stores in-frame clones only, minus some. This sample yields approximately 53,000 clones, of which 60% to 75% are seen a single time; about 9.3% belongs to the top ten. Sequencing was carried out using PBMCs. These receptors all stem from a woman between 50 and 59 years old in good health and CMV-seronegative.

The chain uses TRBV19 and TRBJ2-3, with 8 nucleotides matching TRBD1. This CDR3 contains 13 residues. CDR1 is LNHDA, CDR2 SQIVND, per germline (reference sequence). The V gene end was trimmed by 5 bases and the J gene end by 6 bases; junction bases not matched to a gene: 4. CDR3 bases: TGTGCCAGTAGTGCCAACAGGGGGGATACGCAGTATTTT. Its translation is CASSANRGDTQYF.

With regard to this clone: The junction departs from the called germline gene at one end, perhaps through a read error. This chain links TRBV7-7 with TRBJ2-5; D is uncertain. CDR3 length: 14 amino acids. Germline V gives CDR1 SSHAT, CDR2 FNYEAQ (reference sequence). CDR3 in amino acids: CASSLMSHKETQYF. The CDR3 DNA reads as TGTGCTAGCAGCTTAATGTCCCACAAAGAGACCCAGTACTTC.

The chain carries TRBV4-1 and TRBJ2-7; 7 bases line up with TRBD2. V gave up 3 bases and J gave up 2 bases; unmatched junction bases: 7. CDR1 is MGHRA and CDR2 is YSYEKL in the germline V gene. There are 15 residues in the CDR3. CDR3 bases: TGCGCCAGCAGCCACCCCCCCGCGGGAGCCTACGAGCAGTACTTC. Translated: CASSHPPAGAYEQYF.

This clone has a handful of counts. V gene TRBV6-1 combines with J gene TRBJ2-6; TRBD2 matches 10 bases. Trimming took 4 bases from V and 0 from J; bases not matched to a gene: 0. The CDR3 runs to 16 residues. Germline CDR1 and CDR2: MNHNS and SASEGT. Written as DNA, the CDR3 is TGTGCCAGCAGTGGACTAGCGGGCTCTGGGGCCAACGTCCTGACTTTC. This encodes CASSGLAGSGANVLTF.

The V and J genes are TRBV2 and TRBJ2-7, with D possibly being TRBD1 (6 bases). The CDR3 length is 15 residues. The germline V gene has CDR1 SNHLY and CDR2 FYNNEI. Trimming left V 4 bases short and J 0 bases short, with 13 bases between. CDR3 loop: CASSAQGQSSYEQYF. The DNA of the CDR3 is TGTGCCAGCAGTGCCCAAGGACAGAGCTCCTACGAGCAGTACTTC.

The V and J genes are TRBV19 and TRBJ2-7, with TRBD1 matching over 11 bases. J lost 5 bases, V lost 5 bases, and 8 bases had no gene match. This CDR3 has 15 amino acids. Germline CDR1 reads LNHDA; CDR2 reads SQIVND (reference sequence). The CDR3 protein is CASSGGGQGDHEQYF. CDR3 nucleotide sequence: TGTGCCAGTAGTGGAGGGGGACAGGGGGACCACGAGCAGTACTTC.

The gene calls are TRBV5-1 and TRBJ2-3, with D perhaps matching TRBD1 (5 bases). Deletions cut 0 bases from V and 4 bases from J, with 9 bases between. The CDR3 loop spans 14 amino acids. Looked up from germline, CDR1 is SGHRS and CDR2 is YFSETQ. The CDR3 loop reads CASSLGQGADTQYF. DNA of the CDR3: TGCGCCAGCAGCTTGGGGCAGGGTGCAGATACGCAGTATTTT.

The rearrangement joins TRBV7-8 to TRBJ2-5; possible D gene TRBD2, 5 bases. V dropped 5 bases and J dropped 5 bases, with 15 bases sitting between them. Germline CDR1 reads SGHVS; CDR2 reads FQNEAQ. The CDR3 extends over 14 amino acids. For the CDR3, the DNA is TGTGCCAGCAGCCCGAGGACGGGCGGGGAGACCCAGTACTTC. It translates to CASSPRTGGETQYF.

This clone was recorded only once. The chain joins TRBV5-4 to TRBJ1-6; TRBD1 matches 8 bases. Germline V gives CDR1 SGHNT, CDR2 YYREEE (reference sequence). CDR3 length equals 14 residues. J lost 13 bases, V lost 1 base, and 7 bases had no gene match. The CDR3 DNA sequence: TGTGCCAGCAGCTTGCAGGGGGCTGCTGGTCCCCTCCACTTT. Its translation is CASSLQGAAGPLHF.

This rearrangement joins TRBV28 to TRBJ1-2; D unresolved. This CDR3 region has 14 residues. With 3 bases removed from V and 5 bases from J, the gap between germline ends came to 13 bases. Germline-derived CDR1 and CDR2 are MDHEN and SYDVKM. This CDR3 reads CASSLTGSGYGYTF. The CDR3 bases are TGTGCCAGCAGTTTGACGGGGTCCGGGTATGGCTACACCTTC.

The count of this clone is one. The chain links TRBV4-2 to TRBJ1-2; 8 bases map to TRBD1. The CDR3 covers 13 residues. V lost 0 bases, J lost 6 bases, and 0 bases stayed unmatched. Per the germline V gene, CDR1 is LGHNA and CDR2 is YNFKEQ. The CDR3 nucleotides read TGTGCCAGCAGCCAAGAACAGGGGGATGGCTACACCTTC. This translates into CASSQEQGDGYTF.

The rearrangement uses TRBV5-8 and TRBJ2-3; TRBD2 matches at 7 bases. Germline loops: CDR1 SGHTS, CDR2 YDEGEE. This CDR3 comprises 15 residues. The V gene end was trimmed by 4 bases and the J gene end by 1 base; junction bases not matched to a gene: 6. CDR3 amino acids: CASSQRLAGTDTQYF. In DNA form, the CDR3 reads TGTGCCAGCAGCCAAAGACTAGCCGGCACAGATACGCAGTATTTT.

The V and J genes are TRBV6-1 and TRBJ2-7, with a possible D match to TRBD1 (6 bases). CDR3 length equals 17 residues. CDR1 is MNHNS and CDR2 is SASEGT in the germline V gene. Trimming pared 4 bases from V and 3 bases from J, leaving 22 bases between. CDR3 nucleotides: TGTGCCAGCAGTGCAGGTGCTGGGACACCCGAGTACTACGAGCAGTACTTC. This sequence encodes CASSAGAGTPEYYEQYF.

This clone was seen a handful of times. The V gene is TRBV28, the J gene TRBJ1-4, with D perhaps TRBD1 (6 bases). Germline loops: CDR1 MDHEN, CDR2 SYDVKM. The V gene lost 6 bases and the J gene lost 4 bases, with 18 bases spanning the gap. The CDR3 is 16 amino acids. CDR3 DNA: TGTGCCAGCAGCCCCGCCTACAGGGCGGGTAATGAAAAACTGTTTTTT. Amino acid sequence: CASSPAYRAGNEKLFF.

The CDR3 region has the DNA TGCGCCAGCAGCTTACAGGGACCTACCGCTTTGGGGGAGACCCAGTACTTC. It codes for CASSLQGPTALGETQYF. The chain employs TRBV5-1 and TRBJ2-5; possibly TRBD1 for D (6 bases). V gave up 2 bases and J gave up 5 bases, with 22 bases separating them. This CDR3 has 17 residues. The germline V gene encodes CDR1 SGHRS and CDR2 YFSETQ.

The sample holds a few counts of this clone. The gene calls are TRBV5-8 and TRBJ1-5; D gene unclear. Germline CDR1 is SGHTS and CDR2 is YDEGEE. The V gene lost 4 bases and the J gene lost 4 bases, with 9 bases spanning the gap. The CDR3 sequence is 13 residues long. The CDR3 spells CASSIEENQPQHF. CDR3 DNA: TGTGCCAGCAGCATCGAAGAGAATCAGCCCCAGCATTTT. The variable domain in full, with the rest retrieved from reference TRBV5-8 and TRBJ1-5, is EAGVTQSPTHLIKTRGQQATLRCSPISGHTSVYWYQQALGLGLQFLLWYDEGEERNRGNFPPRFSGRQFPNYSSELNVNALELEDSALYLCASSIEENQPQHFGDGTRLSIL.

The chain links TRBV19 to TRBJ2-1; 7 bases fit TRBD2. The CDR3 contains 14 residues. CDR1 and CDR2 from the germline V gene are LNHDA and SQIVND (reference sequence). Unmatched junction bases numbered 5, after V lost 3 bases and J lost 6 bases. CDR3 nucleotide sequence: TGTGCCAGTAGTATGGGAGGGGAGGGCAATGAGCAGTTCTTC. Its protein product is CASSMGGEGNEQFF.

V usage is TRBV4-2 and J usage is TRBJ2-1; possibly TRBD2 for D (6 bases). Germline-derived CDR1 and CDR2 are LGHNA and YNFKEQ. V was clipped by 4 bases and J by 6 bases, with 22 bases between them. This CDR3 has 17 residues. The CDR3 DNA reads as TGTGCCAGCAGCCGGCGAGGGTGGCGGGATCACCTCAATGAGCAGTTCTTC. It encodes CASSRRGWRDHLNEQFF.

The chain uses TRBV9 and TRBJ2-7, with TRBD2 as a possible D gene (5 bases). The length of the CDR3 is 15 residues. Germline lookup yields CDR1 SGDLS and CDR2 YYNGEE. V lost 1 base to trimming and J lost 4 bases, with 15 bases between them. This CDR3 reads CASSVTGDGVYEQYF. The CDR3 DNA reads TGTGCCAGCAGCGTAACCGGCGACGGGGTATACGAGCAGTACTTC.

The J gene is TRBJ2-2, the V gene TRBV5-1; D perhaps matches TRBD1 (7 bases). Germline CDR1 SGHRS, CDR2 YFSETQ. V lost 4 bases to trimming and J lost 0 bases, with 10 bases between them. CDR3 length: 15 residues. The CDR3: CASSGGTANTGELFF. The CDR3 DNA reads TGCGCCAGCAGCGGGGGGACAGCGAACACCGGGGAGCTGTTTTTT. The full variable domain, in which reference TRBV5-1 and TRBJ2-2 provide the parts outside the CDR3, is KAGVTQTPRYLIKTRGQQVTLSCSPISGHRSVSWYQQTPGQGLQFLFEYFSETQRNKGNFPGRFSGRQFSNSRSEMNVSTLELGDSALYLCASSGGTANTGELFFGEGSRLTVL.

The V and J genes are TRBV30 and TRBJ2-6, with TRBD2 identical over 10 bases. The CDR3 is 17 residues long. V lost 1 base, J lost 4 bases, and 7 bases stayed unmatched. CDR1 and CDR2 from the germline V gene are GTSNPN and SVGIG (reference sequence). CDR3 sequence: CAWSAGTSVSGANVLTF. In DNA form, the CDR3 reads TGTGCCTGGAGTGCCGGGACTAGCGTTTCCGGGGCCAACGTCCTGACTTTC.